A single sample gave rise to the 3 T cell receptor beta chains below, sequenced in a study of CD8 T cells in Susac syndrome. RNA in amounts of roughly 0.5 to 1 ug was reverse transcribed with random hexamers. TCRdb independently ran MiXCR on the immunoSEQ multiplex PCR reads; one entry per CDR3 protein. The data show about 190,000 distinct CDR3 sequences, roughly 92% seen once. The sample comprised CD4+ T cells from PBMCs. The receptors were gathered from a human donor in good health.

The chain is built from TRBV2 and TRBJ2-2; D is unresolved. Trimming removed 6 bases at V and 6 bases at J, with 11 bases between. The CDR3 is made up of 13 amino acids. CDR1 is SNHLY, CDR2 FYNNEI, per germline. The CDR3 loop reads CASSEQDPGELFF. The CDR3 nucleotides are TGTGCCAGCAGCGAGCAAGACCCCGGGGAGCTGTTTTTT.

V and J are TRBV18 and TRBJ1-6; a possible D gene is TRBD1 (5 bases). The CDR3 totals 15 residues. Trimming left V 2 bases short and J 8 bases short, with 13 bases between. Germline CDR1 KGHSH, CDR2 LQKENI. The CDR3 DNA reads TGTGCCAGCTCACCAGGGGGGTCATTCGATTCACCCCTCCACTTT. Amino acids: CASSPGGSFDSPLHF.

The chain couples TRBV18 to TRBJ2-1, with a tentative D call TRBD2 (6 bases). The CDR3 runs 13 residues. Germline V gives CDR1 KGHSH, CDR2 LQKENI. Trimming cost V 2 bases and J 8 bases, with 10 bases left between them. This chain's CDR3 is CASSPGGRDEQFF. The DNA for the CDR3 is TGTGCCAGCTCACCAGGAGGGCGGGATGAGCAGTTCTTC.